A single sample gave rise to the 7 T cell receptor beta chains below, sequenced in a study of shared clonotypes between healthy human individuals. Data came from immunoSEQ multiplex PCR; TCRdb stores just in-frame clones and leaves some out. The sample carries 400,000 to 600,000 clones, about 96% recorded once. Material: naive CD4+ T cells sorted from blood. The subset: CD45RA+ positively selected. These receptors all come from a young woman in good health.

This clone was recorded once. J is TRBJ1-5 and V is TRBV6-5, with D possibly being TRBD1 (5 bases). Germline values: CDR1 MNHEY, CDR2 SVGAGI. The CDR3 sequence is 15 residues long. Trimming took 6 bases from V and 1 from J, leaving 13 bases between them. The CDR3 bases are TGTGCCAGCAGACGTTATCGACAGAGCAATCAGCCCCAGCATTTT. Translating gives CASRRYRQSNQPQHF.

CDR3: CASHWTGRKETQYF. The CDR3 coding sequence is TGTGCCAGCCATTGGACCGGGAGGAAAGAGACCCAGTACTTC. The rearrangement links TRBV6-4 to TRBJ2-5; the match to TRBD2 covers 7 bases. The germline CDR1 and CDR2 sequences are MRHNA and SNTAGT. This CDR3 spans 14 amino acids. The J segment lost 3 bases and the V segment lost 8 bases, leaving 9 bases of the junction unmatched.

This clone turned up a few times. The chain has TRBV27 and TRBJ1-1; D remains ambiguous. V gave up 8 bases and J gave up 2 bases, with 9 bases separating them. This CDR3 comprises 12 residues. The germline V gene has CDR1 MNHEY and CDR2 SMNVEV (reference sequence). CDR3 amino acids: CASGRDNTEAFF. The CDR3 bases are TGTGCCAGCGGCCGTGACAACACTGAAGCTTTCTTT.

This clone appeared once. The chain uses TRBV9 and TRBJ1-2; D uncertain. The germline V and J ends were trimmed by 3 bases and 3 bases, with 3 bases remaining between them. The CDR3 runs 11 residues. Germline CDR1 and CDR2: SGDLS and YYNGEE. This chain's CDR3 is CASSGYYGYTF. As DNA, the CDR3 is TGTGCCAGCAGCGGATACTATGGCTACACCTTC.

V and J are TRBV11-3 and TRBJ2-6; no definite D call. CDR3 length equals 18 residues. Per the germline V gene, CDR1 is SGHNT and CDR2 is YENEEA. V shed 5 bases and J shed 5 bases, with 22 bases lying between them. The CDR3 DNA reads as TGTGCCAGCAGCATGACCCACGCTCGACAAAGTCGGGCCAACGTCCTGACTTTC. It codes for CASSMTHARQSRANVLTF. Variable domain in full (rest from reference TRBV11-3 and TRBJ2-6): EAGVVQSPRYKIIEKKQPVAFWCNPISGHNTLYWYLQNLGQGPELLIRYENEEAVDDSQLPKDRFSAERLKGVDSTLKIQPAELGDSAVYLCASSMTHARQSRANVLTFGAGSRLTVL.

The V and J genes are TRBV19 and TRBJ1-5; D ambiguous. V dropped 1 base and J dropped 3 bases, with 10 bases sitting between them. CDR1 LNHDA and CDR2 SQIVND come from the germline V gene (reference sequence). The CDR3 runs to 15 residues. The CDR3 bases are TGTGCCAGTAGTATAGTATGGGGTAACAATCAGCCCCAGCATTTT. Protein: CASSIVWGNNQPQHF.

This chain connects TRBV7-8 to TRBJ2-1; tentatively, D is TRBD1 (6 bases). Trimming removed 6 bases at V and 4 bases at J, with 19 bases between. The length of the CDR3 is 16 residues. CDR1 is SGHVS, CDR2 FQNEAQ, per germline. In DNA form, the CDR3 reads TGTGCCAGCAGATCCACAGGACAGAGGCAGTACAATGAGCAGTTCTTC. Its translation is CASRSTGQRQYNEQFF.